The rows below give T cell receptor beta chains drawn from one sample of a study of blood T cell repertoires in COVID-19. The repertoire was sequenced with immunoSEQ multiplex PCR; TCRdb's copy has only in-frame clones and lacks some. The sample carries about 340,000 clones, around 82% recorded once. Source material: peripheral blood. The source of these receptors is a man younger than 40 with active or convalescent COVID-19. Each CDR3 is given with its conserved first and last residue. A D gene is named only where the DNA matches it firmly. Size values are once, few and many counts, or a class for expanded clones, and some rows have none.

v_gene	abundance	j_gene	d_gene	CDR3aa	CDR3nt
TRBV2	-	TRBJ1-6	-	CAAKKSEYNSPLHF	TGTGCCGCAAAGAAATCCGAGTATAATTCACCCCTCCACTTT
TRBV4-3	-	TRBJ2-7	TRBD1	CASSQILGQGRYEQYF	TGCGCCAGCAGCCAAATCTTAGGACAGGGCAGGTACGAGCAGTACTTC
TRBV10-3	few	TRBJ2-3	-	CAISDAGDTQYF	TGTGCCATCAGTGATGCGGGGGATACGCAGTATTTT
TRBV19	-	TRBJ2-1	TRBD1	CATRDRAYNEQFF	TGTGCCACCAGAGACAGGGCCTACAATGAGCAGTTCTTC
TRBV4-3	-	TRBJ2-7	-	CASSQDPRGSYEQYF	TGCGCCAGCAGCCAAGATCCCCGGGGCTCCTACGAGCAGTACTTC
TRBV5-1	-	TRBJ2-3	TRBD2	CASSLSLAGGLDTQYF	TGCGCCAGCAGCTTGAGTCTAGCGGGGGGGCTGGATACGCAGTATTTT
TRBV7-9	-	TRBJ2-1	TRBD1	CASSLESGDRPYNEQFF	TGTGCCAGCAGCTTAGAATCGGGGGACAGGCCCTACAATGAGCAGTTCTTC
TRBV5-4	-	TRBJ2-5	-	CASSLDGTQYF	TGTGCCAGCAGCTTGGACGGGACCCAGTACTTC
TRBV7-2	-	TRBJ2-7	-	CASSFLDLGGHEQYF	TGTGCCAGCAGCTTTCTGGACTTAGGGGGTCACGAGCAGTACTTC
TRBV7-2	-	TRBJ2-7	TRBD1	CASSLRAGQVFSEQYF	TGTGCCAGCAGCTTAAGGGCGGGACAGGTTTTCAGCGAGCAGTACTTC
TRBV30	-	TRBJ2-1	-	CAWARDQGNEQFF	TGTGCCTGGGCCCGGGACCAGGGGAATGAGCAGTTCTTC
TRBV4-3	-	TRBJ2-7	TRBD1	CASSQAAQGARYF	TGCGCCAGCAGCCAAGCAGCGCAGGGGGCTCGGTACTTC
TRBV9	-	TRBJ2-2	-	CASSVVAETGELFF	TGTGCCAGCAGCGTAGTGGCGGAGACCGGGGAGCTGTTTTTT
TRBV7-9	-	TRBJ1-6	-	CASSFGGGSPLHF	TGTGCCAGCAGCTTTGGCGGGGGTTCACCCCTCCACTTT
TRBV11-3	-	TRBJ2-2	TRBD1	CASSPGQAGELFF	TGTGCCAGCAGCCCTGGACAGGCCGGGGAGCTGTTTTTT
TRBV30	-	TRBJ1-2	-	CAWGTNYGYTF	TGTGCCTGGGGGACAAACTATGGCTACACCTTC
TRBV27	-	TRBJ2-1	-	CASTLWAGSYNEQFF	TGTGCCAGCACCCTCTGGGCCGGCTCCTACAATGAGCAGTTCTTC
TRBV10-3	-	TRBJ2-7	TRBD2	CAISESSGGSNEQYF	TGTGCCATCAGTGAGTCGAGCGGGGGGTCCAACGAGCAGTACTTC
TRBV4-1	-	TRBJ1-2	-	CASLPEGQGNYGYTF	TGCGCCAGCCTACCTGAAGGCCAGGGGAACTATGGCTACACCTTC
TRBV21-1	-	TRBJ2-1	-	CASSKNLAEGLALNEQFF	TGTGCCAGCAGCAAAAATCTCGCCGAGGGGCTAGCGTTGAATGAGCAGTTCTTC
TRBV7-2	-	TRBJ1-4	TRBD1	CASSRQGAQSGVEKLFF	TGTGCCAGCAGCAGGCAGGGGGCGCAGTCGGGGGTTGAAAAACTGTTTTTT
TRBV4-1	-	TRBJ1-5	TRBD1	CASSQYRGDDNQPQHF	TGCGCCAGCAGCCAATACAGGGGGGACGACAATCAGCCCCAGCATTTT
TRBV2	-	TRBJ2-1	-	CASIPGAYNEQFF	TGTGCCAGCATCCCGGGGGCCTACAATGAGCAGTTCTTC
TRBV27	-	TRBJ1-2	TRBD1	CASRRGQPHTYGYTF	TGTGCCAGCAGGAGGGGACAGCCCCATACCTATGGCTACACCTTC
TRBV27	-	TRBJ1-2	-	CASSLSRQLNYGYTF	TGTGCCAGCAGTTTAAGCCGACAGTTGAACTATGGCTACACCTTC
TRBV11-2	-	TRBJ2-1	TRBD2	CASSYTSGSSYNEQFF	TGTGCCAGCAGCTACACTAGCGGGAGCTCCTACAATGAGCAGTTCTTC
TRBV19	-	TRBJ1-5	TRBD1	CASSIARTGEDQPQHF	TGTGCCAGTAGTATAGCCCGGACAGGGGAGGATCAGCCCCAGCATTTT
TRBV9	-	TRBJ2-2	TRBD1	CASSVGTGGTGELFF	TGTGCCAGCAGCGTAGGGACAGGGGGGACCGGGGAGCTGTTTTTT
TRBV11-2	-	TRBJ2-7	-	CASSPGVGYEQYF	TGTGCCAGCAGCCCAGGGGTCGGCTACGAGCAGTACTTC
TRBV20-1	once	TRBJ2-1	-	CSASGLPSSYNEQFF	TGCAGTGCTAGTGGACTCCCTAGCTCCTACAATGAGCAGTTCTTC
TRBV5-6	-	TRBJ2-7	-	CASSLGWYSSYEQYF	TGTGCCAGCAGCTTGGGTTGGTACAGCTCCTACGAGCAGTACTTC
TRBV28	-	TRBJ2-3	-	CASSSISSTDTQYF	TGTGCCAGCAGTTCTATTTCGAGCACAGATACGCAGTATTTT
TRBV10-3	-	TRBJ2-7	-	CAISLSGVDEQYF	TGTGCCATCAGTCTTAGCGGCGTCGACGAGCAGTACTTC
TRBV6-5	-	TRBJ1-2	-	CATAGTLNYGYTF	TGTGCCACCGCCGGGACACTAAACTATGGCTACACCTTC
TRBV4-2	-	TRBJ2-1	TRBD2	CASSQESAGAYNEQFF	TGTGCCAGCAGCCAAGAGTCAGCGGGAGCCTACAATGAGCAGTTCTTC
TRBV11-2	-	TRBJ2-2	TRBD1	CASEGGQGYTGELFF	TGTGCCAGCGAGGGAGGACAGGGGTACACCGGGGAGCTGTTTTTT
TRBV27	-	TRBJ2-7	-	CASNRGHEQYF	TGTGCCAGCAATCGAGGGCACGAGCAGTACTTC
TRBV19	-	TRBJ2-5	-	CASRAGAETQYF	TGTGCCAGTAGGGCGGGGGCAGAGACCCAGTACTTC
TRBV10-3	-	TRBJ2-7	-	CAISESVQGYEQYF	TGTGCCATCAGTGAGTCTGTACAGGGCTACGAGCAGTACTTC
TRBV5-1	-	TRBJ1-2	TRBD1	CASSLEQGVAKGYTF	TGCGCCAGCAGCTTGGAACAGGGGGTGGCTAAGGGCTACACCTTC
TRBV9	-	TRBJ2-7	-	CASAPFEGPPYEQYF	TGTGCCAGCGCACCCTTTGAGGGCCCCCCCTACGAGCAGTACTTC
TRBV30	-	TRBJ1-4	-	CAWSGETGRTNEKLFF	TGTGCCTGGAGCGGGGAGACAGGTCGAACTAATGAAAAACTGTTTTTT
TRBV4-1	-	TRBJ2-3	TRBD1	CASSQTRPGQGADTQYF	TGCGCCAGCAGCCAAACACGACCGGGACAGGGGGCAGATACGCAGTATTTT
TRBV5-4	once	TRBJ1-6	-	CASSTGLNNSPLHF	TGTGCCAGCAGCACCGGACTTAATAATTCACCCCTCCACTTT
TRBV19	once	TRBJ2-1	-	CASSNYWEYNEQFF	TGTGCCAGTAGTAACTACTGGGAGTACAATGAGCAGTTCTTC
TRBV19	-	TRBJ2-2	TRBD1	CASTGTGFNGELFF	TGTGCCAGTACCGGGACAGGGTTTAACGGGGAGCTGTTTTTT
TRBV7-9	few	TRBJ1-4	-	CASSLGMGLELFF	TGTGCCAGCAGCTTAGGCATGGGGCTGGAACTGTTTTTT
TRBV28	-	TRBJ1-1	TRBD1	CASRPGQMNTEAFF	TGTGCCAGCAGGCCGGGACAGATGAACACTGAAGCTTTCTTT